The clone carrying this T cell receptor (beta chain) was counted once. These data are taken from a study of cytotoxic CD8 clonotypes in ibrutinib-treated CLL. This CDR3 has 14 residues. CDR1 and CDR2 (germline): ENHRY, SYGVKD. V shed 6 bases, J shed 5 bases, and the junction held 8 bases outside the gene matches. Clones were read by immunoSEQ multiplex PCR, and TCRdb kept only the in-frame ones, dropping some. The repertoire includes some 160,000 clones, roughly four fifths of them detected once, and about 2% sits in the top ten. The sequence came from a human donor with chronic lymphocytic leukemia. This specimen consisted of PBMCs, obtained after 12 months of ibrutinib treatment. The J gene is TRBJ2-7, the V gene TRBV10-3, with TRBD1 identical over 9 bases. CDR3 in DNA: TGTGCCATCAGATCGACAGGGGGTCGAAACGAGCAGTACTTC. It codes for CAIRSTGGRNEQYF.